This is a list of T cell receptor beta chains from one sample in a study of early stage breast cancer tumors. Sequencing was performed with immunoSEQ multiplex PCR; in TCRdb, only in-frame clones are kept and a portion is missing. The table has several thousand clones, 60% to 75% seen once. Input material: breast tumor tissue. These receptors were obtained from a person between 50 and 60 years old with breast cancer. CDR3s include the opening cysteine and the closing phenylalanine or tryptophan. The D gene is left open where the match is weak. Clone size, where shown, is once, few, many, or a class for clones that have expanded.

d_call | j_call | clone_size | v_call | cdr3_aa | cdr3_nt
- | TRBJ1-1 | - | TRBV28 | CASTPSNLGAFF | TGTGCCAGCACCCCCTCTAACCTTGGTGCTTTCTTT
- | TRBJ1-2 | few | TRBV5-6 | CASSLRGKGGYTF | TGTGCCAGCAGCTTGCGGGGCAAGGGTGGCTACACCTTC
- | TRBJ1-3 | - | TRBV9 | CASSGGAAGNTIYF | TGTGCCAGCAGCGGCGGGGCGGCTGGAAACACCATATATTTT
TRBD1 | TRBJ1-5 | - | TRBV9 | CASSVGQGANQPQHF | TGTGCCAGCAGCGTAGGACAGGGGGCGAATCAGCCCCAGCATTTT
- | TRBJ1-4 | - | TRBV6-5 | CASSYSGGDYEKLFF | TGTGCCAGCAGTTACTCGGGAGGTGATTATGAAAAACTGTTTTTT
- | TRBJ1-5 | few | TRBV9 | CASSVSGGRNQPQHF | TGTGCCAGCAGCGTAAGCGGAGGACGCAATCAGCCCCAGCATTTT
- | TRBJ2-1 | once | TRBV4-3 | CASSQVQSSYNEQFF | TGCGCCAGCAGCCAAGTACAGAGCTCCTACAATGAGCAGTTCTTC
- | TRBJ2-1 | - | TRBV25-1 | CASSEVSNEQFF | TGTGCCAGCAGTGAGGTCAGCAATGAGCAGTTCTTC
TRBD1 | TRBJ1-1 | few | TRBV11-2 | CASSPRTGAGNTEAFF | TGTGCCAGCAGCCCCCGGACAGGGGCGGGGAACACTGAAGCTTTCTTT
- | TRBJ2-7 | - | TRBV2 | CAATVIRGYEQYF | TGTGCCGCGACCGTAATCAGGGGCTACGAGCAGTACTTC
TRBD1 | TRBJ1-5 | - | TRBV29-1 | CSVGQGSNQPQHF | TGCAGCGTTGGACAGGGTAGCAATCAGCCCCAGCATTTT
- | TRBJ2-3 | - | TRBV7-2 | CASSSNGVSVDTQYF | TGTGCCAGCAGCTCGAACGGGGTCAGCGTGGATACGCAGTATTTT
TRBD1 | TRBJ1-1 | - | TRBV5-1 | CASSPDRPDEAFF | TGCGCCAGCAGCCCGGACAGGCCGGACGAAGCTTTCTTT
TRBD2 | TRBJ2-7 | - | TRBV7-2 | CASSIGTSLYEQYF | TGTGCCAGCAGCATCGGGACTAGCCTATACGAGCAGTACTTC
- | TRBJ1-1 | - | TRBV28 | CASTKGGGLNTEAFF | TGTGCCAGCACCAAAGGGGGGGGTCTCAACACTGAAGCTTTCTTT